This record concerns one TCR beta chain sequence. V was clipped by 5 bases and J by 2 bases, with 16 bases between them. This CDR3 is 15 amino acids long. The germline gives CDR1 PRHDT, CDR2 FYEKMQ (reference sequence). Here immunoSEQ multiplex PCR was the method, and the copy in TCRdb shows in-frame clones only, minus some. Of about 140,000 clones listed, 88% were seen once; the top ten hold approximately 2.5%. The source of the sample is a study of blood T cell repertoires in COVID-19. This clonotype was obtained from a human donor with COVID-19, enrolled during active disease. The donor label of this sample is uncertain. The gene calls are TRBV13 and TRBJ2-7; D perhaps matches TRBD2 (5 bases). Material for sequencing was peripheral blood. This CDR3 is CASSNVPGSAYEQYF. The CDR3 DNA follows: TGTGCCAGCAGCAATGTTCCGGGTAGCGCCTACGAGCAGTACTTC. Supplemented by reference TRBV13 and TRBJ2-7, the full variable domain reads AAGVIQSPRHLIKEKRETATLKCYPIPRHDTVYWYQQGPGQDPQFLISFYEKMQSDKGSIPDRFSAQQFSDYHSELNMSSLELGDSALYFCASSNVPGSAYEQYFGPGTRLTVT.